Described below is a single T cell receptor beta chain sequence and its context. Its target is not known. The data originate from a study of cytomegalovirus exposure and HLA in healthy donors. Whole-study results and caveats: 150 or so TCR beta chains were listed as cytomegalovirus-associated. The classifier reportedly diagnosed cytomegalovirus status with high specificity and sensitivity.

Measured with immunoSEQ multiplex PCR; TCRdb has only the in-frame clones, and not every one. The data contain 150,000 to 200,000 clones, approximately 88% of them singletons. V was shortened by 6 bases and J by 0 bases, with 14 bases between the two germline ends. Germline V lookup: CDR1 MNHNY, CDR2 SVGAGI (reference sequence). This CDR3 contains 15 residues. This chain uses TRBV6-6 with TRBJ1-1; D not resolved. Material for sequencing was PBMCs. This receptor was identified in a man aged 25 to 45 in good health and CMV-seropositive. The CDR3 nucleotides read TGTGCCAGCAGCGGTTCCCTCAAATTGAACACTGAAGCTTTCTTT. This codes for CASSGSLKLNTEAFF.